This TCR beta chain was captured by sequencing in a study of Ad26.COV2.S vaccination and SARS-CoV-2 variants. About this clone itself: The sample contains more than one DNA sequence encoding this CDR3.

The treatment was: over 15 received Ad26.COV2.S at low or high dose, single or two shots; about 5 received placebo; per-sample allocation not given. Collection of samples fell on day 63 after the first vaccine or placebo injection. Profiling relied on immunoSEQ multiplex PCR, and the TCRdb table lists in-frame clones only, not all of them. The sample has 410,000 or so clones, more than 80% seen once. The TCR sequence derives from a person aged 18 to 65 who received the Ad26.COV2.S COVID-19 vaccine or a placebo. The sample in question was peripheral blood, obtained in a trial of Ad26.COV2.S vaccine versus placebo.

CDR3: CASSGVANQPQHF. The CDR3 DNA reads as TGTGCCAGCAGCGGGGTGGCCAATCAGCCCCAGCATTTT. The rearrangement links TRBV6-2 or TRBV6-3 to TRBJ1-5, with unresolved D. Germline assignment: CDR1 MNHEY and CDR2 SVGEGT. V was shortened by 6 bases and J by 3 bases, with 9 bases between the two germline ends. There are 13 residues in the CDR3.